A selection of T cell receptor beta chains follows, all from one sample in a study of cytomegalovirus exposure and HLA in healthy donors. Method: immunoSEQ multiplex PCR; TCRdb's copy keeps in-frame clones and lacks some. The repertoire consists of roughly 130,000 clones, with 75% to 85% occurring once and the leading ten covering roughly 1.2%. Sequenced: PBMCs. These receptors came from a girl aged 2-10 years in good health and CMV-seronegative. The conserved cysteine and the conserved F or W are not part of the CDR3 here. Not every row has a clone size; where given, it reads once, few, many or a size class.

CDR3	V	length	size	J
ASSWDYNYEQY	TRBV5-4	11	-	TRBJ2-7
ASSSGQAIGETQY	TRBV5-4	13	-	TRBJ2-5
ASSHGTGSTDTQY	TRBV6-5	13	once	TRBJ2-3
ASSLWSAVGTSDSYEQY	TRBV11-1	17	-	TRBJ2-7
ASSSKGRGRDQPQH	TRBV6-6	14	-	TRBJ1-5
ASSRTSGGYNEQF	TRBV7-2	13	-	TRBJ2-1
SVVGRLNTEAF	TRBV29-1	11	-	TRBJ1-1
ASSKHPPGTASYEQY	TRBV5-8	15	few	TRBJ2-7
ASSPPGNEQF	TRBV5-4	10	-	TRBJ2-1
ASSSLSIGTRPGELF	TRBV7-9	15	-	TRBJ2-2
ASSDLAVSYNEQF	TRBV2	13	-	TRBJ2-1
ASSLAGYSSCGYT	TRBV6-8	13	-	TRBJ1-2
ASSTQVRPYEQY	TRBV2	12	-	TRBJ2-7
SVPGLAEYNEQF	TRBV29-1	12	-	TRBJ2-1
AIKAQRLSYNEQF	TRBV28	13	-	TRBJ2-1
ASSLVPAGGEQY	TRBV5-6	12	-	TRBJ2-7
ASIGAAQYNEQF	TRBV11-2	12	-	TRBJ2-1
ASSETLRENNYEQY	TRBV25-1	14	-	TRBJ2-7
ASTGGYRNQPQH	TRBV28	12	-	TRBJ1-5
ASAEAMGAGELF	TRBV5-1	12	-	TRBJ2-2
AWSIRQGSYEQY	TRBV30	12	once	TRBJ2-7
AWSALTSGEKLF	TRBV30	12	-	TRBJ1-4
ASNRARETQY	TRBV2	10	once	TRBJ2-5